This entry is about one T cell receptor (beta chain). Its antigen is unknown. TCRdb keeps only in-frame clones here, not all; method: immunoSEQ multiplex PCR. Of about 1.5 million clones in the sample, more than 95% were seen once. This CDR3 contains 16 residues. Germline CDR1 reads SGHVS; CDR2 reads FNYEAQ. Germline trimming cut 5 bases from V and 5 bases from J; bases unmatched to any gene: 7. The data stem from a study of shared clonotypes between healthy human individuals. Study observations and caveats: Rarefaction indicated that sorted-subset sequencing remained incomplete although depth was large.

The chain recombines TRBV7-6 with TRBJ2-1; 12 bases are shared with TRBD2. The sequence came from a man aged 25 to 40 in good health. Sequencing used naive CD4+ T cells sorted from blood. Subset specified: CD45RA+ positively selected. For the CDR3, the DNA is TGTGCCAGCAGCCTGCGACTAGCGGGAGAGGACAATGAGCAGTTCTTC. Encoded protein: CASSLRLAGEDNEQFF.